The 26 T cell receptor beta chains below were found in one sample sequenced in a study of T cells in Graves' hyperthyroidism and ophthalmopathy. RNA transcripts provided the source from which TCR beta CDR3 regions were amplified. An initial round of RT-PCR targeting the TCR CDR3 relied on the HTBI primer set. Via MiXCR, TCRdb re-called the multiplex PCR reads, giving one row per CDR3 protein. The sample records hundreds of thousands of distinct CDR3 sequences, approximately 16% being singletons. Material: blood. All receptors derive from a woman aged 55-69 years with Graves' ophthalmopathy.

The V call is TRBV4-1, the J call TRBJ2-2, with D perhaps given as TRBD1 or TRBD2 (6 bases each). Germline CDR1 and CDR2: MGHRA and YSYEKL. This CDR3 is 14 amino acids long. Trimming took 1 base from V and 11 from J, leaving 14 bases between them. This chain's CDR3 is CASSQVGGRIELFF. CDR3 nucleotides: TGCGCCAGCAGCCAAGTAGGGGGGAGGATAGAGCTGTTTTTT.

A single count supports this clonotype. V is TRBV10-3 and J is TRBJ2-1; D tentatively fits TRBD1 or TRBD2 (6 bases each). This CDR3 contains 13 residues. CDR1 is ENHRY and CDR2 is SYGVKD in the germline V gene. Trimming cost V 9 bases and J 11 bases, with 20 bases left between them. The CDR3 region has the DNA TGTGCCATGGGGGGCAACCCCGCGGGTAAGCAGTTCTTC. Its protein product is CAMGGNPAGKQFF.

This clonotype was counted many times. V is TRBV3-1 and J is TRBJ2-1; D could derive from TRBD1 or TRBD2 (5 bases each). V was shortened by 5 bases and J by 13 bases, with 15 bases between the two germline ends. The CDR3 runs to 12 residues. CDR1 LGHDT and CDR2 YNNKEL come from the germline V gene (reference sequence). The CDR3 here is CASSSGTLPQFF. CDR3 DNA: TGTGCCAGCAGCTCCGGGACCCTTCCCCAGTTCTTC.

This chain's CDR3 is CASRPKRSRGHEQYF. Written as DNA, the CDR3 is TGTGCCAGCAGACCTAAGCGGAGCAGGGGGCACGAGCAGTACTTC. The rearrangement uses TRBV5-6 and TRBJ2-7; 8 bases agree with TRBD1. The V gene's germline CDR1 is SGHDT and CDR2 YYEEEE. Trimming took 5 bases from V and 5 from J; bases not matched to a gene: 12. This CDR3 is built from 15 residues.

To note about this clonotype: Germline and junction disagree at one end, which may indicate a read error. The chain has TRBV6-1 and TRBJ1-1, with D maybe TRBD1 (6 bases). Germline lookup yields CDR1 MNHNS and CDR2 SASEGT. The CDR3 is made up of 13 amino acids. DNA of the CDR3: TGTGCCAGCAGCCGTACAGGGAACACTGAAGCTCTCTTT. It yields the protein CASSRTGNTEALF.

In this sample, this clonotype turned up many times. The chain joins TRBV6-2 or TRBV6-3 to TRBJ2-3; 10 positions agree with TRBD2. Losses at the gene ends were 4 bases for V and 2 bases for J; bases not matched to a gene: 18. CDR1 and CDR2 from the germline V gene are MNHEY and SVGEGT. The CDR3 spans 20 residues. CDR3 region: CASSLYHPAGTSANTDTQYF. For the CDR3, the DNA is TGTGCCAGCAGTTTATACCACCCGGCCGGGACTAGCGCGAACACAGATACGCAGTATTTT.

This clonotype was seen a handful of times. V is TRBV7-9 and J is TRBJ2-1; D ambiguous. V was cut by 2 bases and J by 6 bases, with 17 bases left in between. The CDR3 contains 16 residues. Germline assignment: CDR1 SEHNR and CDR2 FQNEAQ (reference sequence). The CDR3 nucleotides read TGTGCCAGCAGCTTACGGTTTAGCTCCATATCCAATGAGCAGTTCTTC. As protein: CASSLRFSSISNEQFF.

The table lists this clonotype with many counts. The chain joins TRBV5-1 to TRBJ2-5, with D hard to call. This CDR3 contains 15 residues. V lost 4 bases to trimming and J lost 1 base, with 14 bases between them. Germline V gene lookup returns CDR1 SGHRS and CDR2 YFSETQ. This CDR3 is CASSRAPSSQETQYF. Written as DNA, the CDR3 is TGCGCCAGCAGCCGCGCCCCCAGTAGCCAAGAGACCCAGTACTTC.

Only a few counts were recorded for this clonotype. V is TRBV12-3 or TRBV12-4 and J is TRBJ2-5; TRBD2 matches 9 bases. V trimming: 3 bases; J trimming: 5 bases; junction bases outside the gene matches: 7. This CDR3 spans 15 amino acids. The CDR3: CASSFQAGGGETQYF. DNA for the CDR3: TGTGCCAGCAGTTTTCAAGCGGGAGGAGGGGAGACCCAGTACTTC.

Only a few counts were recorded for this clonotype. The V and J genes are TRBV6-5 and TRBJ2-1; D possibly corresponds to TRBD2 (7 bases). V was pared by 2 bases and J by 6 bases, with 14 bases between. Germline values: CDR1 MNHEY, CDR2 SVGAGI. There are 15 residues in the CDR3. CDR3 sequence (DNA): TGTGCCAGCAGTTACCGGGGGGCGCAGGGCAATGAGCAGTTCTTC. Protein: CASSYRGAQGNEQFF.

The chain is built from TRBV7-2 and TRBJ2-7, with D perhaps being TRBD1 or TRBD2 (5 bases each). Germline V lookup: CDR1 SGHTA, CDR2 FQGNSA. The CDR3 sequence is 16 residues long. Trimming shortened V by 5 bases and J by 3 bases, and 20 bases separated the two germline ends. The CDR3 spells CASSQRGQGAFYEQYF. The DNA of the CDR3 is TGTGCCAGCAGCCAGAGGGGCCAGGGAGCCTTCTACGAGCAGTACTTC.

This chain connects TRBV4-3 to TRBJ2-1; no firm D call. V was trimmed by 0 bases and J by 0 bases, leaving 9 bases between them. This CDR3 comprises 16 residues. Germline V gene data show CDR1 as LGHNA and CDR2 as YSLEER. The CDR3 region is CASSQDARSSYNEQFF. Written as DNA, the CDR3 is TGCGCCAGCAGCCAAGACGCGAGGAGCTCCTACAATGAGCAGTTCTTC.

The chain combines TRBV5-8 with TRBJ2-7; D is unresolved. This CDR3 is 15 amino acids long. Germline CDR1 reads SGHTS; CDR2 reads YDEGEE. The V and J ends lost 0 bases and 3 bases respectively, with 13 bases between them. CDR3 residues: CASSLDGGVYYEQYF. The CDR3 region has the DNA TGTGCCAGCAGCTTGGATGGTGGCGTCTACTACGAGCAGTACTTC. The whole variable domain, remainder taken from reference TRBV5-8 and TRBJ2-7, is EAGVTQSPTHLIKTRGQQATLRCSPISGHTSVYWYQQALGLGLQFLLWYDEGEERNRGNFPPRFSGRQFPNYSSELNVNALELEDSALYLCASSLDGGVYYEQYFGPGTRLTVT.

This chain connects TRBV11-2 to TRBJ2-2, with D tentatively TRBD2 (6 bases). The germline CDR1 and CDR2 sequences are SGHAT and FQNNGV. This CDR3 region has 15 residues. The V end lost 5 bases, the J end lost 7 bases, and 17 bases lay between the germline ends. CDR3 sequence reads: CASSRRENRVGELFF. In DNA form, the CDR3 reads TGTGCCAGCAGCCGCCGGGAGAACCGCGTCGGGGAGCTGTTTTTT.

This clonotype was seen ten or more times. The chain employs TRBV3-1 and TRBJ1-1; TRBD1 might be the D (6 bases). The CDR3 covers 13 residues. V was clipped by 5 bases and J by 10 bases, with 17 bases between them. The germline gives CDR1 LGHDT, CDR2 YNNKEL (reference sequence). The CDR3 is CASSIHREGVAFF. The CDR3, as DNA: TGTGCCAGCAGCATCCACAGGGAAGGCGTAGCTTTCTTT.

This clonotype was picked up many times. The chain has TRBV5-1 and TRBJ2-7; D ambiguous. Trimming cost V 0 bases and J 3 bases, with 19 bases left between them. Germline CDR1 reads SGHRS; CDR2 reads YFSETQ. CDR3 length: 17 residues. Here the CDR3 reads CASSLARSQTQFYEQYF. The CDR3 DNA reads as TGCGCCAGCAGCTTGGCCAGGAGCCAAACCCAATTCTACGAGCAGTACTTC.

The chain recombines TRBV5-1 with TRBJ2-3; D may be TRBD2 (5 bases). The germline gives CDR1 SGHRS, CDR2 YFSETQ. This CDR3 is 16 amino acids long. The V end was cut by 3 bases, the J end by 0 bases, with 14 bases between. Here the CDR3 reads CASSSPLAASTDTQYF. DNA of the CDR3: TGCGCCAGCAGCTCCCCCCTAGCAGCTAGCACAGATACGCAGTATTTT.

At least ten counts were recorded for this clonotype. This chain connects TRBV18 to TRBJ1-1; D unresolved. CDR1 and CDR2 (germline): KGHSH, LQKENI. CDR3 size: 14 residues. V shed 3 bases and J shed 2 bases, with 10 bases lying between them. CDR3 in amino acids: CASSPTGGNTEAFF. In DNA, the CDR3 is TGTGCCAGCTCACCCACGGGCGGAAACACTGAAGCTTTCTTT.

As to this clonotype: At one end the junction does not follow the germline gene, possibly because of a read error. The rearrangement links TRBV12-5 to TRBJ2-6; possibly TRBD1 or TRBD2 for D (5 bases each). The CDR3 is made up of 17 amino acids. Germline CDR1 is LGHNT and CDR2 is FRNRAP. The DNA for the CDR3 is TGTGCTAGTGGTTTGTATAGGACGGACTCTGGGGCCAGCGTCCTGACTTTC. Translated: CASGLYRTDSGASVLTF. Full variable domain (missing parts from reference TRBV12-5 and TRBJ2-6): DARVTQTPRHKVTEMGQEVTMRCQPILGHNTVFWYRQTMMQGLELLAYFRNRAPLDDSGMPKDRFSAEMPDATLATLKIQPSEPRDSAVYFCASGLYRTDSGASVLTFGAGSRLTVL.

V and J are TRBV20-1 and TRBJ2-1, with 9 bases that match TRBD2. The CDR3 is 14 amino acids. The ends lost 5 bases at V and 3 bases at J; junction bases unmatched: 5. CDR1 DFQATT and CDR2 SNEGSKA come from the germline V gene (reference sequence). As DNA, the CDR3 is TGCAGTGCTGGCGGACTAGCGAACTACAATGAGCAGTTCTTC. Amino acid sequence: CSAGGLANYNEQFF.

Ten or more counts support this clonotype. The rearrangement links TRBV20-1 to TRBJ2-7, with 8 positions matching TRBD2. CDR1 and CDR2 (germline): DFQATT, SNEGSKA (reference sequence). CDR3 length: 15 amino acids. Trimming at V came to 7 bases and at J to 3 bases, leaving 14 bases not matched to a gene. CDR3 region: CSVRAASGGHYEQYF. CDR3 coding DNA: TGCAGTGTCAGAGCGGCCAGCGGGGGACACTACGAGCAGTACTTC.

The chain couples TRBV11-2 to TRBJ2-2; 13 bases map to TRBD2. The CDR3 extends over 17 amino acids. Germline CDR1 SGHAT, CDR2 FQNNGV. The trim removed 4 bases at V and 5 bases at J, leaving 7 bases unmatched. DNA of the CDR3: TGTGCCAGCAGCTCACTAGCGGGAGGGCCGGGTACCGGGGAGCTGTTTTTT. It yields the protein CASSSLAGGPGTGELFF.

Concerning this clonotype itself: Just one base apart from a much larger clone, this may be a read error. The chain couples TRBV29-1 to TRBJ2-3; D tentatively fits TRBD1 or TRBD2 (5 bases each). Trimming shortened V by 0 bases and J by 2 bases, and 12 bases separated the two germline ends. The CDR3 is 15 residues long. Germline V CDR1 and CDR2: SQVTM, ANQGSEA. CDR3 region: CSVEEGTVPTDTQYF. In nucleotides, the CDR3 is TGCAGCGTTGAAGAAGGGACGGTTCCCACAGATACGCAGTATTTT.

In its sample, this clonotype was seen a few times. The gene calls are TRBV20-1 and TRBJ1-4; D not resolved. V was cut by 6 bases and J by 5 bases, with 16 bases left in between. This CDR3 comprises 14 residues. Looked up from germline, CDR1 is DFQATT and CDR2 is SNEGSKA (reference sequence). The CDR3 bases are TGCAGTGCAATCATGGTAGCTCGAAATGAAAAACTGTTTTTT. This encodes CSAIMVARNEKLFF.

V and J are TRBV3-1 and TRBJ2-7; weak D call: TRBD2 (6 bases). CDR3 length equals 14 residues. Trimming pared 0 bases from V and 6 bases from J, leaving 12 bases between. Germline values: CDR1 LGHDT, CDR2 YNNKEL (reference sequence). The CDR3 reads CASSQDPGALEQYF. The CDR3 coding sequence is TGTGCCAGCAGCCAAGATCCGGGAGCTCTCGAGCAGTACTTC.

V gene TRBV9 combines with J gene TRBJ2-1, with 9 bases matching TRBD2. The CDR3 length is 16 residues. CDR1 is SGDLS and CDR2 is YYNGEE in the germline V gene. The ends lost 0 bases at V and 7 bases at J; junction bases unmatched: 8. The CDR3 reads CASSVGTSVTSNEQFF. The CDR3, as DNA: TGTGCCAGCAGCGTAGGGACTAGCGTAACATCAAATGAGCAGTTCTTC.